This T cell receptor beta chain came from a study of Graves' ophthalmopathy and Graves' hyperthyroidism. Overall study context: Peripheral blood collection took place at initial diagnosis, before any treatment.

This clonotype appeared many times. Hyperthyroidism patients, aged 18 to 65, were newly diagnosed, under 2 months' duration. A volume of about 9.7 ml of fresh peripheral blood supplied the PBMCs. Trimming cost V 3 bases and J 3 bases, with 11 bases left between them. Germline loops: CDR1 LGHDT, CDR2 YNNKEL (reference sequence). The CDR3 is 14 amino acids. RNA transcripts were the template, and TCR beta CDR3 regions were amplified from them. Scientists carried out first-round RT-PCR using HTBI primers and then a second-round multiplex PCR. TCRdb redid the calling of the multiplex PCR reads with MiXCR, one entry per CDR3 protein. The data show about 400,000 distinct CDR3 sequences, 15% seen once.

Sequences were obtained from peripheral blood. J is TRBJ2-5 and V is TRBV3-1; perhaps TRBD2 as D (5 bases). The sequence was obtained from a woman younger than 30 with stable Graves' hyperthyroidism. Here the CDR3 DNA reads TGTGCCAGCAGCCATGGAGCAGCGGAAGAGACCCAGTACTTC. Translating gives CASSHGAAEETQYF.